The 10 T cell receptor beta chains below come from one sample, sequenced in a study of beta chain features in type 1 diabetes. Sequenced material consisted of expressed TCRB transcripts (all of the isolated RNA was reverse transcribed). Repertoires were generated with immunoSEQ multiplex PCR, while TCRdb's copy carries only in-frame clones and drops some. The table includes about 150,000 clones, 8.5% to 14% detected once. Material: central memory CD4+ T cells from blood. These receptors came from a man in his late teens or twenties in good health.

The CDR3 DNA follows: TGTGCCAGCAGCTTAGAGACTAGCGGGAACAATGAGCAGTTCTTC. It encodes CASSLETSGNNEQFF. The rearrangement links TRBV7-9 to TRBJ2-1; 11 bases agree with TRBD2. CDR1 and CDR2 (germline): SEHNR, FQNEAQ (reference sequence). V trimming: 1 base; J trimming: 5 bases; junction bases outside the gene matches: 1. This CDR3 region has 15 residues.

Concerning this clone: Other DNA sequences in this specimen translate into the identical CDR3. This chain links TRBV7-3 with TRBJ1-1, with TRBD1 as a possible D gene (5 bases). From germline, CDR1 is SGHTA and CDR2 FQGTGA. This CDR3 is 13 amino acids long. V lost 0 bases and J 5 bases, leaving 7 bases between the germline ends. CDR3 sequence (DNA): TGTGCCAGCAGCTTAACGGGGGATACTGAAGCTTTCTTT. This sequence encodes CASSLTGDTEAFF.

DNA of the CDR3: TGTGCCAGCAGCTCGCTCAGCGGGAGTCTGTTCTTC. Translated, it gives CASSSLSGSLFF. The rearrangement links TRBV7-9 to TRBJ2-1; TRBD2 matches 8 bases. CDR1 SEHNR and CDR2 FQNEAQ come from the germline V gene (reference sequence). Unmatched junction bases numbered 8, after V lost 4 bases and J lost 15 bases. The CDR3 length is 12 residues.

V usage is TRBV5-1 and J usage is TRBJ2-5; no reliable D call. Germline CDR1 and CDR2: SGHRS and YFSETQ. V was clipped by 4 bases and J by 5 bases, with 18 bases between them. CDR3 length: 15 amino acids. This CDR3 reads CASSLRTGRTETQYF. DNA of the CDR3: TGCGCCAGCAGCCTTCGGACCGGAAGGACGGAGACCCAGTACTTC.

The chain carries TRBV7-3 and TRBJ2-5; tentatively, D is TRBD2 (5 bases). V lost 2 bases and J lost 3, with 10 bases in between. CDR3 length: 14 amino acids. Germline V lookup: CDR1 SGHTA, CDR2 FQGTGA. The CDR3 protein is CASSLGSSKETQYF. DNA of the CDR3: TGTGCCAGCAGCTTAGGTTCTAGCAAAGAGACCCAGTACTTC.

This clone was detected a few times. The CDR3 bases are TGTGCCAGCAGTTTCCGGGATGGCTACACCTTC. Translated: CASSFRDGYTF. The chain employs TRBV28 and TRBJ1-2, with D unresolved. Germline assignment: CDR1 MDHEN and CDR2 SYDVKM. The CDR3 has 11 amino acids. V lost 3 bases and J 6 bases, leaving 5 bases between the germline ends.

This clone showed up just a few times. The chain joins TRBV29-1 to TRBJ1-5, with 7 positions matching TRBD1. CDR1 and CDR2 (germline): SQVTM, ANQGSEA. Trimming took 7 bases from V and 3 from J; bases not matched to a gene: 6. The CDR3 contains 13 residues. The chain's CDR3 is CSATGTDNQPQHF. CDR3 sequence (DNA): TGCAGCGCGACCGGGACAGACAATCAGCCCCAGCATTTT.

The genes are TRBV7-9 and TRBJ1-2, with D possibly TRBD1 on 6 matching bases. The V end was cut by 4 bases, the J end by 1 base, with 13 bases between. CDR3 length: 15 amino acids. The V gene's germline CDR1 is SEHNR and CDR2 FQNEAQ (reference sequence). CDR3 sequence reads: CASSSRTELNYGYTF. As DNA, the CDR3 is TGTGCCAGCAGCTCCCGGACAGAACTTAACTATGGCTACACCTTC.

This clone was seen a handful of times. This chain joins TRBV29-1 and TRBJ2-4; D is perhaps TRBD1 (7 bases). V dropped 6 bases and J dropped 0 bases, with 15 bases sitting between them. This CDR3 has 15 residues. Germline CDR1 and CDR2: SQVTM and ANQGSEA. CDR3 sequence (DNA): TGCAGCGTGGGCCAGGGGGGTACAGCCAAAAACATTCAGTACTTC. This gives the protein CSVGQGGTAKNIQYF.

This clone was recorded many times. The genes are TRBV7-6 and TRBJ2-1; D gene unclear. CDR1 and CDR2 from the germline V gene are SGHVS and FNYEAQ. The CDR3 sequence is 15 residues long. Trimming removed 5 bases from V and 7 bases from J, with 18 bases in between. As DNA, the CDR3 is TGTGCCAGCAGCCCGAGGCCTAAGAGCCAAAATGAGCAGTTCTTC. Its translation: CASSPRPKSQNEQFF.